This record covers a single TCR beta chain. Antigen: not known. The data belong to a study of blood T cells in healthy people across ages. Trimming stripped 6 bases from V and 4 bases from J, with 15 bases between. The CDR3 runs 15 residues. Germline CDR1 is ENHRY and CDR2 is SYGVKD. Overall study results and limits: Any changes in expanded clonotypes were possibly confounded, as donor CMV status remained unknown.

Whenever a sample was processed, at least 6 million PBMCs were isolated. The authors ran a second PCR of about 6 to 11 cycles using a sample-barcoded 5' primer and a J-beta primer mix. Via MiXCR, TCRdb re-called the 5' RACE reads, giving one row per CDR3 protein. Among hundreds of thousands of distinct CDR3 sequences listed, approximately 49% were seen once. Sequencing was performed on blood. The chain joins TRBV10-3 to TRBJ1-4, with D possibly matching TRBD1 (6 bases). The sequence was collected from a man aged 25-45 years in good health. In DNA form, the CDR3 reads TGTGCCATCAGGGCGACTGGACAGCTTAATGAAAAACTGTTTTTT. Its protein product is CAIRATGQLNEKLFF.